What follows are 30 T cell receptor beta chains derived from one specimen sequenced in a study of blood T cell repertoires in COVID-19. The repertoire was sequenced with immunoSEQ multiplex PCR; TCRdb's copy has only in-frame clones and lacks some. The table shows about 120,000 clones, with roughly three quarters occurring only once. Sequences were obtained from peripheral blood. These receptors all come from an elderly woman with acute or convalescent COVID-19.

The chain uses TRBV6-5 and TRBJ2-1, with 7 bases matching TRBD1. Germline trimming cut 7 bases from V and 7 bases from J; bases unmatched to any gene: 10. This CDR3 has 14 residues. Germline CDR1 reads MNHEY; CDR2 reads SVGAGI. CDR3: CASIDRAEGNEQFF. The CDR3 DNA sequence: TGTGCCAGCATCGACAGGGCTGAGGGGAATGAGCAGTTCTTC.

The chain couples TRBV19 to TRBJ1-1, with D uncertain. The CDR3 is made up of 14 amino acids. Germline assignment: CDR1 LNHDA and CDR2 SQIVND (reference sequence). V was cut by 1 base and J by 3 bases, with 9 bases left in between. This chain's CDR3 is CASSIGQDYTEAFF. The DNA for the CDR3 is TGTGCCAGTAGTATAGGCCAGGACTACACTGAAGCTTTCTTT.

This chain connects TRBV3-1 (or the pseudogene TRBV3-2) to TRBJ2-3; a weak D match, TRBD1 (6 bases). CDR3 size: 15 residues. Trimming stripped 4 bases from V and 2 bases from J, with 13 bases between. Germline CDR1 LGHDT, CDR2 YNNKEL (reference sequence). Written as DNA, the CDR3 is TGTGCCAGCAGCCCCTCAGGGGCCCCCACAGATACGCAGTATTTT. This gives the protein CASSPSGAPTDTQYF.

Here the CDR3 DNA reads TGTGCCACCTCTGGGGGGTACACAGATACGCAGTATTTT. Amino acid sequence: CATSGGYTDTQYF. The rearrangement uses TRBV28 and TRBJ2-3; weak D call: TRBD2 (6 bases). The germline CDR1 and CDR2 sequences are MDHEN and SYDVKM. CDR3 size: 13 residues. With 10 bases removed from V and 2 bases from J, the gap between germline ends came to 13 bases.

The chain couples TRBV12-3 or TRBV12-4 to TRBJ1-6; no definite D call. Trimming cost V 4 bases and J 9 bases, with 10 bases left between them. The CDR3 spans 13 residues. The CDR3 region is CASSSRGGSPLHF. CDR3 in DNA: TGTGCCAGCAGTTCCCGGGGTGGTTCACCCCTCCACTTT.

This clone was observed a single time. The rearrangement uses TRBV2 and TRBJ2-7; a possible D gene is TRBD2 (7 bases). V lost 6 bases, J lost 3 bases, and 12 bases lay in between. Germline CDR1 is SNHLY and CDR2 is FYNNEI. This CDR3 contains 13 residues. DNA for the CDR3: TGTGCCAGCAGGGGGGGGCCACACTACGAGCAGTACTTC. Translated, it gives CASRGGPHYEQYF.

The chain combines TRBV5-6 with TRBJ2-7, with 9 positions matching TRBD1. CDR1 is SGHDT and CDR2 is YYEEEE in the germline V gene. This CDR3 region has 16 residues. V shed 4 bases, J shed 4 bases, and the junction held 12 bases outside the gene matches. This chain's CDR3 is CASSQRQGDPRYEQYF. The CDR3 DNA reads as TGTGCCAGCAGCCAGCGACAGGGGGACCCGAGGTACGAGCAGTACTTC.

J is TRBJ1-2 and V is TRBV5-1; TRBD1 matches 7 bases. Looked up from germline, CDR1 is SGHRS and CDR2 is YFSETQ. The trim removed 2 bases at V and 3 bases at J, leaving 1 base unmatched. The CDR3 runs 13 residues. The CDR3 nucleotides read TGCGCCAGCAGCTTACAGGGGTACTATGGCTACACCTTC. Its protein product is CASSLQGYYGYTF.

The rearrangement uses TRBV4-1 and TRBJ1-2, with D maybe TRBD1 (5 bases). V gave up 1 base and J gave up 4 bases, with 16 bases separating them. Germline V CDR1 and CDR2: MGHRA, YSYEKL. CDR3 size: 16 residues. CDR3 loop: CASSQVQGLGLYGYTF. CDR3 nucleotide sequence: TGCGCCAGCAGCCAAGTCCAGGGACTGGGGCTCTATGGCTACACCTTC.

This chain joins TRBV11-2 and TRBJ2-2, with 8 positions matching TRBD1. V lost 4 bases and J lost 5; bases outside the gene matches: 12. Looked up from germline, CDR1 is SGHAT and CDR2 is FQNNGV. The CDR3 has 17 amino acids. The CDR3 here is CASSYQDRGSGTGELFF. CDR3 bases: TGTGCCAGCAGCTACCAAGACAGGGGCTCGGGGACCGGGGAGCTGTTTTTT.

V and J are TRBV7-2 and TRBJ2-3; possible D gene TRBD2, 5 bases. V lost 4 bases and J lost 0, with 14 bases in between. From germline, CDR1 is SGHTA and CDR2 FQGNSA. The length of the CDR3 is 16 residues. The CDR3 sequence: CASSSSSPASTDTQYF. Here the CDR3 DNA reads TGTGCCAGCAGCTCATCTAGCCCCGCTAGCACAGATACGCAGTATTTT.

V is TRBV18 and J is TRBJ2-1; 8 nucleotides match TRBD2. The CDR3 contains 15 residues. The germline gives CDR1 KGHSH, CDR2 LQKENI. With 3 bases clipped from V and 6 bases from J, the junction kept 7 bases outside the gene matches. CDR3 sequence reads: CASSPNSGTSNEQFF. The DNA for the CDR3 is TGTGCCAGCTCACCGAATAGCGGGACGTCCAATGAGCAGTTCTTC.

The rearrangement joins TRBV7-6 to TRBJ2-1; TRBD1 aligns across 7 bases. The V and J ends lost 5 bases and 5 bases, in that order; junction bases with no gene match: 9. Germline assignment: CDR1 SGHVS and CDR2 FNYEAQ. The CDR3 is made up of 15 amino acids. The CDR3 nucleotides are TGTGCCAGCAGCGGAACGGGACAGCCAAACAATGAGCAGTTCTTC. As protein: CASSGTGQPNNEQFF.

This rearrangement joins TRBV30 to TRBJ2-5, with 7 bases identical to TRBD1. Looked up from germline, CDR1 is GTSNPN and CDR2 is SVGIG (reference sequence). Trimming at V came to 1 base and at J to 5 bases, leaving 4 bases not matched to a gene. The CDR3 loop spans 13 amino acids. The CDR3 DNA reads as TGTGCCTGGAGTGCAGGGGGACGGGAGACCCAGTACTTC. Protein sequence: CAWSAGGRETQYF.

This clone was seen just once. The V and J genes are TRBV9 and TRBJ1-1; D perhaps matches TRBD1 (6 bases). CDR1 is SGDLS, CDR2 YYNGEE, per germline. V lost 2 bases, J lost 0 bases, and 11 bases lay in between. The CDR3 is made up of 15 amino acids. This chain's CDR3 is CASSVSDSLNTEAFF. CDR3 sequence (DNA): TGTGCCAGCAGCGTGTCGGACAGTTTGAACACTGAAGCTTTCTTT.

This chain links TRBV7-2 with TRBJ2-1; 8 bases align to TRBD1. The trim removed 4 bases at V and 4 bases at J, leaving 3 bases unmatched. The CDR3 is 14 amino acids. The germline gives CDR1 SGHTA, CDR2 FQGNSA. The chain's CDR3 is CASSSGQAYNEQFF. CDR3 DNA sequence: TGTGCCAGCAGCTCGGGACAGGCTTACAATGAGCAGTTCTTC.

V is TRBV5-4 and J is TRBJ1-5; a possible D gene is TRBD1 (5 bases). CDR1 SGHNT and CDR2 YYREEE come from the germline V gene (reference sequence). The CDR3 spans 16 residues. Deletions cut 4 bases from V and 3 bases from J, with 17 bases between. The CDR3 DNA follows: TGTGCCAGCAGCCGCGGGGGTCCTGATTCCAATCAGCCCCAGCATTTT. Amino acids: CASSRGGPDSNQPQHF.

This clone came up once. This chain connects TRBV28 to TRBJ1-1; D unresolved. The CDR3 spans 14 residues. In germline, CDR1 is MDHEN, CDR2 SYDVKM. The V and J ends lost 8 bases and 2 bases respectively, with 15 bases between them. This chain's CDR3 is CASVPQVLNTEAFF. The DNA of the CDR3 is TGTGCCAGCGTACCCCAGGTTCTTAACACTGAAGCTTTCTTT. Supplemented by reference TRBV28 and TRBJ1-1, the full variable domain reads DVKVTQSSRYLVKRTGEKVFLECVQDMDHENMFWYRQDPGLGLRLIYFSYDVKMKEKGDIPEGYSVSREKKERFSLILESASTNQTSMYLCASVPQVLNTEAFFGQGTRLTVV.

The chain links TRBV7-2 to TRBJ2-1, with D possibly matching TRBD1 (6 bases). The V gene's germline CDR1 is SGHTA and CDR2 FQGNSA. The CDR3 totals 15 residues. Between the trimmed V and J ends, which lost 1 base and 5 bases, there was a span of 12 bases. The CDR3 loop is CASSLVGGSDNEQFF. Here the CDR3 DNA reads TGTGCCAGCAGCTTAGTAGGGGGTTCGGACAATGAGCAGTTCTTC.

The rearrangement links TRBV30 to TRBJ1-6; possible D gene TRBD1, 5 bases. The CDR3 runs 12 residues. V lost 0 bases, J lost 15 bases, and 12 bases lay in between. CDR1 is GTSNPN, CDR2 SVGIG, per germline (reference sequence). CDR3 amino acids: CAWSVMGGILHF. In DNA form, the CDR3 reads TGTGCCTGGAGTGTAATGGGGGGGATCCTCCACTTT.

This sequence joins TRBV30 and TRBJ1-4; 7 bases fit TRBD1. This CDR3 spans 14 amino acids. Unmatched junction bases numbered 2, after V lost 2 bases and J lost 2 bases. From germline, CDR1 is GTSNPN and CDR2 SVGIG (reference sequence). The CDR3 loop is CAWSPDRTNEKLFF. The CDR3 nucleotides are TGTGCCTGGAGTCCGGACAGGACTAATGAAAAACTGTTTTTT.

V is TRBV5-1 and J is TRBJ2-2, with TRBD2 as a possible D gene (5 bases). Trimming left V 1 base short and J 5 bases short, with 12 bases between. This CDR3 region has 15 residues. CDR1 and CDR2 (germline): SGHRS, YFSETQ. The CDR3 sequence is CASSLLGRTTGELFF. As DNA, the CDR3 is TGCGCCAGCAGCTTGTTGGGTAGGACTACCGGGGAGCTGTTTTTT. The whole variable domain, filled in from reference TRBV5-1 and TRBJ2-2, reads KAGVTQTPRYLIKTRGQQVTLSCSPISGHRSVSWYQQTPGQGLQFLFEYFSETQRNKGNFPGRFSGRQFSNSRSEMNVSTLELGDSALYLCASSLLGRTTGELFFGEGSRLTVL.

This rearrangement joins TRBV19 to TRBJ1-6, with 8 nucleotides matching TRBD1. CDR3 length: 15 residues. After removal of 4 bases from V and 6 bases from J, the junction contained 5 bases not matched to a gene. Germline CDR1 LNHDA, CDR2 SQIVND (reference sequence). The CDR3 reads CASSTTGGPNSPLHF. CDR3 bases: TGTGCCAGTAGTACCACAGGGGGACCTAATTCACCCCTCCACTTT.

The chain joins TRBV30 to TRBJ1-6; a weak D match, TRBD1 (6 bases). Between the trimmed V and J ends, which lost 2 bases and 10 bases, there was a span of 18 bases. Germline-derived CDR1 and CDR2 are GTSNPN and SVGIG (reference sequence). The CDR3 sequence is 15 residues long. The CDR3 is CAWSPGGQGRSPLHF. CDR3 bases: TGTGCCTGGAGTCCGGGGGGGCAGGGGAGGTCACCCCTCCACTTT.

About this clone itself: The junction and the germline gene differ at one end; a read error may be behind it. The V call is TRBV7-3, the J call TRBJ1-2, with a tentative D call TRBD1 (6 bases). The germline V gene encodes CDR1 SGHTA and CDR2 FQGTGA. The CDR3 totals 12 residues. The CDR3: CASSLEGVWLHF. In DNA form, the CDR3 reads TGTGCCAGCAGCTTAGAGGGGGTATGGCTACACTTC.

This clone has only a few counts. Within the sample, other DNA sequences also encode this same CDR3. The chain combines TRBV5-1 with TRBJ1-2; no firm D call. The germline V and J ends were trimmed by 0 bases and 4 bases, with 7 bases remaining between them. CDR1 and CDR2 (germline): SGHRS, YFSETQ. The CDR3 spans 13 residues. The CDR3 spells CASSLVASYGYTF. The CDR3 DNA is TGCGCCAGCAGCTTGGTAGCGAGCTATGGCTACACCTTC.

The chain employs TRBV19 and TRBJ2-7; 8 bases agree with TRBD1. V lost 5 bases, J lost 2 bases, and 5 bases stayed unmatched. Germline-derived CDR1 and CDR2 are LNHDA and SQIVND (reference sequence). The CDR3 has 14 residues. The DNA for the CDR3 is TGTGCCAGTAGTGTAGGGACAGGCCCCTACGAGCAGTACTTC. Translation: CASSVGTGPYEQYF.

The chain recombines TRBV10-3 with TRBJ1-1; TRBD1 matches at 8 bases. Germline values: CDR1 ENHRY, CDR2 SYGVKD. CDR3 length: 16 residues. V was clipped by 4 bases and J by 3 bases; unmatched bases: 10. The CDR3 DNA is TGTGCCATCAGTGGCAGGGGGCTCGGTAGGGACACTGAAGCTTTCTTT. Translating gives CAISGRGLGRDTEAFF.

The chain joins TRBV6-5 to TRBJ2-2, with D possibly being TRBD2 (5 bases). The V end lost 10 bases, the J end lost 7 bases, and 13 bases lay between the germline ends. Germline V gene sequence: CDR1 MNHEY, CDR2 SVGAGI. The CDR3 is 12 residues long. The CDR3 sequence: CAIRGQVGELFF. DNA for the CDR3: TGTGCCATCCGCGGGCAGGTCGGGGAGCTGTTTTTT.

The gene calls are TRBV7-2 and TRBJ1-6; 12 positions agree with TRBD1. Per the germline V gene, CDR1 is SGHTA and CDR2 is FQGNSA. The CDR3 extends over 16 amino acids. Trimming took 6 bases from V and 10 from J; bases not matched to a gene: 10. CDR3 in DNA: TGTGCCAGCAGTAGGGACAGGGGGCGCGGAGACTCACCCCTCCACTTT. The encoded protein is CASSRDRGRGDSPLHF.